This passage covers 10 T cell receptor beta chains from one sample sequenced in a study of vaccination and CD4 T cells after COVID-19. CD4+ T cells that had been cultured provided DNA sequenced with the Oncomine TCR Beta short-read assay. TCRdb reprocessed the PCR reads via MiXCR and lists one record per CDR3 protein. The table has 14,000 to 15,000 distinct CDR3 sequences, approximately 27% seen once. Treatment indicated: roughly ten-day PBMC culture with coronavirus spike peptide pools or control peptides (ViraFEST assay). These receptors have no identified antigens. The sequencing input was cultured CD4+ T cells from blood. These receptors came from a human donor with COVID-19.

V and J are TRBV6-1 and TRBJ2-7; 9 bases fit TRBD1. Germline V gives CDR1 MNHNS, CDR2 SASEGT. The CDR3 is 12 residues long. V gave up 6 bases and J gave up 7 bases; unmatched junction bases: 4. The CDR3 here is CASSDRGDEQYF. The CDR3 DNA reads TGTGCCAGCAGCGACAGGGGGGATGAGCAGTACTTC.

This clonotype was counted only a few times. The chain combines TRBV24-1 with TRBJ2-3, with no clear D. The CDR3 loop spans 11 amino acids. Germline CDR1 is KGHDR and CDR2 is SFDVKD. Deletions cut 4 bases from V and 6 bases from J, with 4 bases between. The CDR3 region has the DNA TGTGCCACCAGTGAGAGGGATACGCAGTATTTT. Its protein product is CATSERDTQYF.

This clonotype has a handful of counts. V usage is TRBV6-2 or TRBV6-3 and J usage is TRBJ1-5; D unclear. Looked up from germline, CDR1 is MNHEY and CDR2 is SVGEGT. Trimming took off 0 bases at V and 6 bases at J, with 6 bases between the two ends. The CDR3 totals 13 residues. The CDR3 spells CASSYSFFQPQHF. The CDR3 DNA sequence: TGTGCCAGCAGTTACTCGTTTTTTCAGCCCCAGCATTTT.

This clonotype was counted a few times. The J gene is TRBJ1-2, the V gene TRBV21-1. TRBV21-1 corresponds to a pseudogene. The CDR3 totals 12 residues. CDR3: CASSKESYGYTF. The CDR3 DNA reads TGTGCCAGCAGCAAAGAAAGTTATGGCTACACCTTC.

This chain connects TRBV4-1 to TRBJ2-5; D is undetermined. Trimming pared 0 bases from V and 5 bases from J, leaving 4 bases between. The V gene's germline CDR1 is MGHRA and CDR2 YSYEKL. The CDR3 is 12 amino acids. DNA for the CDR3: TGCGCCAGCAGCCAAGATCGGGAGACCCAGTACTTC. Its translation: CASSQDRETQYF.

This clonotype was seen a handful of times. The gene calls are TRBV5-4 and TRBJ1-6, with D possibly matching TRBD1 (6 bases). V was cut by 0 bases and J by 7 bases, with 11 bases left in between. The CDR3 spans 15 residues. Germline values: CDR1 SGHNT, CDR2 YYREEE (reference sequence). This CDR3 reads CASSLAKGGNSPLHF. The CDR3 nucleotides are TGTGCCAGCAGCTTGGCAAAAGGGGGGAATTCACCCCTCCACTTT.

This clonotype turned up a few times. V is TRBV20-1 and J is TRBJ2-2; D is perhaps TRBD1 or TRBD2 (7 bases each). The V end was cut by 0 bases, the J end by 7 bases, with 24 bases between. This CDR3 is built from 18 residues. CDR1 and CDR2 from the germline V gene are DFQATT and SNEGSKA (reference sequence). For the CDR3, the DNA is TGCAGTGCTAGAGATTTTGTCAGGGGGGGCTTGAGTGGCGGGGAGCTGTTTTTT. Protein: CSARDFVRGGLSGGELFF.

This clonotype was seen only once. V and J are TRBV11-3 and TRBJ2-6, with D perhaps TRBD2 (6 bases). The V end lost 1 base, the J end lost 4 bases, and 11 bases lay between the germline ends. The CDR3 extends over 16 amino acids. The germline gives CDR1 SGHNT, CDR2 YENEEA. CDR3 region: CASSLGGGSGANVLTF. In nucleotides, the CDR3 is TGTGCCAGCAGCTTAGGTGGGGGGTCAGGGGCCAACGTCCTGACTTTC.

V is TRBV6-1 and J is TRBJ2-4, with TRBD2 as a possible D gene (5 bases). The CDR3 contains 17 residues. V was cut by 8 bases and J by 3 bases, with 23 bases left in between. Germline CDR1 MNHNS, CDR2 SASEGT. Here the CDR3 DNA reads TGTGCCAGCTCCCGGGGAATAGGGTCCTTAGGCAAAAACATTCAGTACTTC. Protein product: CASSRGIGSLGKNIQYF.

V gene TRBV7-6 combines with J gene TRBJ1-2; D unclear. The CDR3 covers 13 residues. The germline V and J ends were trimmed by 5 bases and 8 bases, with 15 bases remaining between them. Germline V gene sequence: CDR1 SGHVS, CDR2 FNYEAQ. The CDR3 nucleotides read TGTGCCAGCAGCGTCACAGAAAGGAGCGGCTACACCTTC. Protein: CASSVTERSGYTF.